This TCR beta chain was identified in a study of shared clonotypes between healthy human individuals. Study results and caveats: Tissue TCR repertoires likely differ from these blood-only repertoires.

CDR3 size: 14 residues. Looked up from germline, CDR1 is ENHRY and CDR2 is SYGVKD. Trimming cost V 2 bases and J 2 bases, with 9 bases left between them. In replicate PCRs of sorted subsets, about 190 ng DNA, about 30,000 T cell genomes, was used. The data were produced by immunoSEQ multiplex PCR, yet TCRdb's version contains in-frame clones alone and is incomplete. The profile covers 2,500,000 or so clones, with 90% to 95% appearing a single time and over 0.12% taken by the ten largest. As for this clone: Its target is not known. Within the sample, other DNA sequences also encode this same CDR3.

CD4+ cell separation produced CD45RA+ naive and CD45RA-negative memory subsets. Sequenced material: naive CD4+ T cells sorted from blood. The subset denotes: CD45RA+ positively selected. The source is a young man in good health. V gene TRBV10-3 combines with J gene TRBJ1-1; tentatively, D is TRBD1 (5 bases). CDR3 amino acids: CAISEGGSNTEAFF. CDR3 nucleotides: TGTGCCATCAGTGAGGGGGGTAGTAACACTGAAGCTTTCTTT.